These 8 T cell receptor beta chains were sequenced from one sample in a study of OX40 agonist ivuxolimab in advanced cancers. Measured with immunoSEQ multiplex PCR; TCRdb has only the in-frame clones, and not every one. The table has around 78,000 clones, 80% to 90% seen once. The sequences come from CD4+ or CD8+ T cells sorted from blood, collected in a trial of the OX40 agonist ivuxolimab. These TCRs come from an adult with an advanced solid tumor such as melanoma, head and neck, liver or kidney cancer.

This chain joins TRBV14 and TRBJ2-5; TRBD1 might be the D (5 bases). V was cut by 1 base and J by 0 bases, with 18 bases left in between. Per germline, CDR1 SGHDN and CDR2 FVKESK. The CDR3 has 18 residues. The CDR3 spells CASSQGGWAELYQETQYF. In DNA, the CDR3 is TGTGCCAGCAGCCAAGGGGGCTGGGCAGAGCTATACCAAGAGACCCAGTACTTC.

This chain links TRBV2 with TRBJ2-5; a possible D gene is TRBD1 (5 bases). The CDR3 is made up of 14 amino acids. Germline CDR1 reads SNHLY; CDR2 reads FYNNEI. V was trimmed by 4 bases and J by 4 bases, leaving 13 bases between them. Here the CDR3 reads CASSVSGYSETQYF. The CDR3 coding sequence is TGTGCCAGCAGTGTGTCAGGGTATTCAGAGACCCAGTACTTC.

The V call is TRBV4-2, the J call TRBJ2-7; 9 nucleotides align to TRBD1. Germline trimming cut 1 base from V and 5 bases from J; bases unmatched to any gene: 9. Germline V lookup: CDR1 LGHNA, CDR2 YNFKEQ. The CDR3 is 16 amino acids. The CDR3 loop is CASSQGLPGTGHEQYF. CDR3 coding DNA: TGTGCCAGCAGCCAAGGACTCCCCGGGACAGGGCACGAGCAGTACTTC.

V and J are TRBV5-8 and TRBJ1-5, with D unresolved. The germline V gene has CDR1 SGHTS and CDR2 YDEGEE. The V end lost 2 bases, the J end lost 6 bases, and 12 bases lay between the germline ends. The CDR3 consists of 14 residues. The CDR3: CASSFGVSPQPQHF. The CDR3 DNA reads TGTGCCAGCAGCTTCGGTGTGAGCCCTCAGCCCCAGCATTTT.

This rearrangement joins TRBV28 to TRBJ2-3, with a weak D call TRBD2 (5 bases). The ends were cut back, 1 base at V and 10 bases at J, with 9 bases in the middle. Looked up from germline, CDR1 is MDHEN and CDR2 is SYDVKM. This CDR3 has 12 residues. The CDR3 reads CASSLSSGSQYF. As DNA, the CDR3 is TGTGCCAGCAGTTTATCGTCGGGATCGCAGTATTTT.

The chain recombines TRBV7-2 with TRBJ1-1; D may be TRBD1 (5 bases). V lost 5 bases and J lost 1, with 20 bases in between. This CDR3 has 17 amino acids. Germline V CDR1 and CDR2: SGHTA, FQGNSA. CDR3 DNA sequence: TGTGCCAGCAGCCGGGCGGCCACAGGCGTATCGAACACTGAAGCTTTCTTT. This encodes CASSRAATGVSNTEAFF.

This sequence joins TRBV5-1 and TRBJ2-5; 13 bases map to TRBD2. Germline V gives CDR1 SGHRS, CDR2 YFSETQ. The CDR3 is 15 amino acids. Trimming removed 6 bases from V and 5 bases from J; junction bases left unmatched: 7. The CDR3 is CASNELAGGEETQYF. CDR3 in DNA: TGCGCCAGCAATGAACTAGCGGGAGGGGAGGAGACCCAGTACTTC.

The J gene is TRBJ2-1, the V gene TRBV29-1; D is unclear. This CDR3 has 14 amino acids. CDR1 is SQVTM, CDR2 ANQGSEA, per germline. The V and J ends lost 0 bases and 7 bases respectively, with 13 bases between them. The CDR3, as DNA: TGCAGCGTTGAAGATCGATTCCCGGCGAATGAGCAGTTCTTC. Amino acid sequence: CSVEDRFPANEQFF.